This section outlines one TCR beta chain sequence together with its context. The data are from a study of blood T cell repertoires in COVID-19. For the study at large: COVID-19 samples from acute and convalescent phases originated in the United States, Italy and Spain. In each case, the material was cDNA or gDNA derived from T cells, B-cell-depleted T cells, or PBMCs.

In the authors' workflow: Amplifying reference gene primers gave estimates of nucleated cell counts. Only in-frame clones appear in the TCRdb table, and some are missing; sequencing was by immunoSEQ multiplex PCR. Clone size and the V and J calls come from that table; the DNA yielded D and trimming. The sample has 95,000 to 150,000 clones, about 79% seen once; the top ten hold approximately 4.9%. There are 12 residues in the CDR3. Trimming left V 4 bases short and J 4 bases short, with 6 bases between. Germline V gene sequence: CDR1 SGHTA, CDR2 FQGNSA. The sequencing input was peripheral blood. The genes are TRBV7-2 and TRBJ2-3; TRBD2 is a possible D gene (5 bases). This TCR derives from a woman in her sixties or seventies with acute or convalescent COVID-19. CDR3 sequence: CASSSGADTQYF. Written as DNA, the CDR3 is TGTGCCAGCAGCTCCGGGGCAGATACGCAGTATTTT.